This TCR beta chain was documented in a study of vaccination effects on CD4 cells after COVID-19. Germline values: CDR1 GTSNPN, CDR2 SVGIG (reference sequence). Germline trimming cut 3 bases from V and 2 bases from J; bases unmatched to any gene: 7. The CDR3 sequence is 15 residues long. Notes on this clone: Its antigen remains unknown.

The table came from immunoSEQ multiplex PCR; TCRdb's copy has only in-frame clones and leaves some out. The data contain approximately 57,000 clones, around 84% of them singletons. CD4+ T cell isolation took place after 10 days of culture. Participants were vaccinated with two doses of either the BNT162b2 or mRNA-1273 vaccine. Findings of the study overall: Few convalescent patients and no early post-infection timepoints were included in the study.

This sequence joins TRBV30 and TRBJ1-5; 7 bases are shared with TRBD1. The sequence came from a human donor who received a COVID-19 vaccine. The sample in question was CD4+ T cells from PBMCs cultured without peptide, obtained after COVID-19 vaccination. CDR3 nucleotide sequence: TGTGCCTGGAGCCCGACAGGGAAAGGCAATCAGCCCCAGCATTTT. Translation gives CAWSPTGKGNQPQHF.